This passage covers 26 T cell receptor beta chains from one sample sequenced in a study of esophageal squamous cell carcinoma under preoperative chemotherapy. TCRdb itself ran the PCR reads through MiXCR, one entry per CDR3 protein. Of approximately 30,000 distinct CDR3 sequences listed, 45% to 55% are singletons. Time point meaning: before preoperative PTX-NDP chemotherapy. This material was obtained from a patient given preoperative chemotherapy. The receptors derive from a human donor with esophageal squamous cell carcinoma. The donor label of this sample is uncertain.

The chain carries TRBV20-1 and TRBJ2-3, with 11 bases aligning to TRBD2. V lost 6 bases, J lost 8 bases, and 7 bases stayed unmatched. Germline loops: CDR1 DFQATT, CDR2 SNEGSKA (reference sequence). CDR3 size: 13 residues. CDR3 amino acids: CSAKLAGERTQYF. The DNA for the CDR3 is TGCAGTGCAAAACTAGCGGGAGAGCGTACGCAGTATTTT.

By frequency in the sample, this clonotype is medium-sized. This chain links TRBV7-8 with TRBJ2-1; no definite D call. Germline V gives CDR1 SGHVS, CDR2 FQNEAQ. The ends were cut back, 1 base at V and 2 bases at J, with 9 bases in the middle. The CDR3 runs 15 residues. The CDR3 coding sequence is TGTGCCAGCAGCTTAGTGTGGGATCCCTACAATGAGCAGTTCTTC. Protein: CASSLVWDPYNEQFF.

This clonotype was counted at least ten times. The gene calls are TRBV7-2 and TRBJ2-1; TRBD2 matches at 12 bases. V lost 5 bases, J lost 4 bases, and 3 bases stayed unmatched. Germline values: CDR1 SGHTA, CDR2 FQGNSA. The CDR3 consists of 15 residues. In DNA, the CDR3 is TGTGCCAGCAGCCTACTAGCGGGAGGTTACAATGAGCAGTTCTTC. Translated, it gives CASSLLAGGYNEQFF.

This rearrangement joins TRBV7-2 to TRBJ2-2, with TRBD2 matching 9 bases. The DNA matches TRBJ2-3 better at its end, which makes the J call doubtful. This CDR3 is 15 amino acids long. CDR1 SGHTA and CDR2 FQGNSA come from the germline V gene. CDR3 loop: CASSPSGVLTGTQYF. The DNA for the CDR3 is TGTGCCAGCAGCCCTAGCGGGGTCCTCACCGGTACGCAGTATTTT.

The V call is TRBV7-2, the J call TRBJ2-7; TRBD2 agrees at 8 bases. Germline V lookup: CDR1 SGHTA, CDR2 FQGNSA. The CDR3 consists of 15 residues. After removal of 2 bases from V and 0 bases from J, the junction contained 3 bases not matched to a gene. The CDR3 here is CASSLTGGLSYEQYF. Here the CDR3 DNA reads TGTGCCAGCAGCTTAACGGGAGGGCTCTCCTACGAGCAGTACTTC.

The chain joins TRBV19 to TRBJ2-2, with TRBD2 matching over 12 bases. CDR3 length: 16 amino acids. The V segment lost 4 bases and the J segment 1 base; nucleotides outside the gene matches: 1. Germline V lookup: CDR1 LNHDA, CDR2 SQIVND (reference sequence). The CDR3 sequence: CASSRTSGKNTGELFF. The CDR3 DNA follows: TGTGCCAGTAGTAGGACTAGCGGGAAGAACACCGGGGAGCTGTTTTTT. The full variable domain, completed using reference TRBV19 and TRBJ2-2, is DGGITQSPKYLFRKEGQNVTLSCEQNLNHDAMYWYRQDPGQGLRLIYYSQIVNDFQKGDIAEGYSVSREKKESFPLTVTSAQKNPTAFYLCASSRTSGKNTGELFFGEGSRLTVL.

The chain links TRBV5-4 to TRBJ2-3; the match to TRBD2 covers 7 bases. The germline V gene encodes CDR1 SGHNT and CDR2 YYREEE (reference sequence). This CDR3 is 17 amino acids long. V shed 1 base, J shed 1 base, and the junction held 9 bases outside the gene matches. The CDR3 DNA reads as TGTGCCAGCAGCTTGAGCCGCGGGAGCATAGGCACAGATACGCAGTATTTT. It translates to CASSLSRGSIGTDTQYF.

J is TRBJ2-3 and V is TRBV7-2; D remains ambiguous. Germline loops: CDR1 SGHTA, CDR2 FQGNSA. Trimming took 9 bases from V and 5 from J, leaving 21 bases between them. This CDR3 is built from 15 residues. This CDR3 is CARGSGRVDEDTQYF. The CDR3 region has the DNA TGTGCCAGGGGCTCCGGGCGCGTTGACGAAGATACGCAGTATTTT.

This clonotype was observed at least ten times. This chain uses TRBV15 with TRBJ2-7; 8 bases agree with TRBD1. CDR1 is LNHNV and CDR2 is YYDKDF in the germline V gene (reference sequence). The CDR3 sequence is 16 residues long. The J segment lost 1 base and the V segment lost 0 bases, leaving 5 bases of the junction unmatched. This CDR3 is CATSRDRGTGSYEQYF. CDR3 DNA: TGTGCCACCAGCAGAGATAGGGGGACAGGTTCCTACGAGCAGTACTTC. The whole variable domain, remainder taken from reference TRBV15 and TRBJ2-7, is DAMVIQNPRYQVTQFGKPVTLSCSQTLNHNVMYWYQQKSSQAPKLLFHYYDKDFNNEADTPDNFQSRRPNTSFCFLDIRSPGLGDTAMYLCATSRDRGTGSYEQYFGPGTRLTVT.

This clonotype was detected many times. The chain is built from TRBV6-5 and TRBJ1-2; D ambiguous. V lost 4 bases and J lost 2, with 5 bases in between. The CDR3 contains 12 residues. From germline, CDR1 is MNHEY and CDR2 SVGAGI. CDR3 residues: CASSSDNYGYTF. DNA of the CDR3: TGTGCCAGCAGTTCGGACAACTATGGCTACACCTTC.

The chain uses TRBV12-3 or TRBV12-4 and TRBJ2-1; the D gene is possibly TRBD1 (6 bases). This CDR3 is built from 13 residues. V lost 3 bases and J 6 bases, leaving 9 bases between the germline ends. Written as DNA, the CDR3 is TGTGCCAGCAGTTTTACAGGGCCCAATGAGCAGTTCTTC. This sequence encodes CASSFTGPNEQFF.

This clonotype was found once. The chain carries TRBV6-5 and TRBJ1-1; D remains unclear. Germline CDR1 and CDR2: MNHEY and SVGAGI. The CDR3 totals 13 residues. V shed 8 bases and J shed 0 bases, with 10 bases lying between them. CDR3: CASVPRMNTEAFF. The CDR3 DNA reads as TGTGCCAGCGTTCCCCGAATGAACACTGAAGCTTTCTTT.

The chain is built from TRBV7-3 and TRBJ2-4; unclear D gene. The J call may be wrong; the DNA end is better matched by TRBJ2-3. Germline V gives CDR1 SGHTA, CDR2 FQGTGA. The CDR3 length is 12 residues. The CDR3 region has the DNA TGTGCCGGCATGTTAGCCAAAAACACGCAGTATTTT. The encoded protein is CAGMLAKNTQYF.

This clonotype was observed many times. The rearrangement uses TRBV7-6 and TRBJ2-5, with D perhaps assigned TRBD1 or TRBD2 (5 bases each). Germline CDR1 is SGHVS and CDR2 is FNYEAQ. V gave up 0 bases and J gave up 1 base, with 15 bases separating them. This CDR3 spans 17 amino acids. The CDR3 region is CASSLAVGTAVQETQYF. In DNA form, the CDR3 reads TGTGCCAGCAGCTTAGCGGTCGGGACCGCCGTCCAAGAGACCCAGTACTTC.

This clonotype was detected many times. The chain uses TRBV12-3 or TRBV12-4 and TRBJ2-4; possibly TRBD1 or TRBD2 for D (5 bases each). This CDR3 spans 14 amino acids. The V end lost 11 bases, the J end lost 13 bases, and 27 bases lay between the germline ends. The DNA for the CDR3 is TGTGCCTGTACCTCCCCCGGGGCCAAAAACACCCAGTACTTC. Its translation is CACTSPGAKNTQYF.

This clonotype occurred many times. The CDR3 is CASSQGNEQFF. The DNA for the CDR3 is TGTGCCAGCAGCCAAGGGAATGAGCAGTTCTTC. V and J are TRBV12-3 or TRBV12-4 and TRBJ2-1; no reliable D call. V gave up 6 bases and J gave up 7 bases, with 7 bases separating them. This CDR3 is 11 amino acids long.

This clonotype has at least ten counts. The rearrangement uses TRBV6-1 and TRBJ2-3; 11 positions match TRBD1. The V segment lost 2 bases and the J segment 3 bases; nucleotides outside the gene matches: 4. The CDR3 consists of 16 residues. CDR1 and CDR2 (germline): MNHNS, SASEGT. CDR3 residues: CASSEWGTGGTDTQYF. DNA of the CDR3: TGTGCCAGCAGTGAATGGGGGACAGGGGGGACAGATACGCAGTATTTT.

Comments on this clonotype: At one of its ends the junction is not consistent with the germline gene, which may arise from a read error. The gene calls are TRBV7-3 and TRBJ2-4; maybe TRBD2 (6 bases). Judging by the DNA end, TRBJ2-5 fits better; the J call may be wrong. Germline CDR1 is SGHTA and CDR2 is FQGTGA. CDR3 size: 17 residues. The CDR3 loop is CASSFMPGGRVQKTQYF. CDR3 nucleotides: TGTGCCAGCAGCTTCATGCCCGGGGGACGTGTCCAAAAGACCCAGTACTTC.

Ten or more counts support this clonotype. The CDR3 DNA is TGTGCCAGCAGCTTGGTGGGGACAGTTGGGCGTGGGGAGCAGTACTTC. Its protein product is CASSLVGTVGRGEQYF. This sequence joins TRBV11-3 and TRBJ2-7; 7 bases fit TRBD1. The CDR3 is 16 amino acids. Trimming cost V 3 bases and J 7 bases; bases outside gene matches: 15. Germline values: CDR1 SGHNT, CDR2 YENEEA.

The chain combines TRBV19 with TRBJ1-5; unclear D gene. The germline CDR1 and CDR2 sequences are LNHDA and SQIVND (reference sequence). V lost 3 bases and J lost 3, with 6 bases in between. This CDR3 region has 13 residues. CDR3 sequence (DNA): TGTGCCAGTAGTATGTCCAACAATCAGCCCCAGCATTTT. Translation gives CASSMSNNQPQHF.

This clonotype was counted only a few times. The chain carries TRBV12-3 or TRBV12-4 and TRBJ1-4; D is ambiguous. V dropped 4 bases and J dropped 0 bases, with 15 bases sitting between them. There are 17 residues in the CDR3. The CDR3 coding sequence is TGTGCCAGCAGTTCGGAGACACCCTATGCAACTAATGAAAAACTGTTTTTT. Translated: CASSSETPYATNEKLFF.

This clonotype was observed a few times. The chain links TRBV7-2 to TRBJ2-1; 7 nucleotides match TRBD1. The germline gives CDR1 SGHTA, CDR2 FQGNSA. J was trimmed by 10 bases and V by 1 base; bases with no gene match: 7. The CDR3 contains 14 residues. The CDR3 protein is CASSLVIGGYEQFF. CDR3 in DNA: TGTGCCAGCAGCTTAGTAATAGGGGGCTACGAGCAGTTCTTC.

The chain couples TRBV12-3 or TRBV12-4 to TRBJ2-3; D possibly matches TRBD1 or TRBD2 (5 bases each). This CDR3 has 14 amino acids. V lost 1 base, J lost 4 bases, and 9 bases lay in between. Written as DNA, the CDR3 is TGTGCCAGCAGTTTAGTTTCGGGGCCAGATACGCAGTATTTT. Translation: CASSLVSGPDTQYF.

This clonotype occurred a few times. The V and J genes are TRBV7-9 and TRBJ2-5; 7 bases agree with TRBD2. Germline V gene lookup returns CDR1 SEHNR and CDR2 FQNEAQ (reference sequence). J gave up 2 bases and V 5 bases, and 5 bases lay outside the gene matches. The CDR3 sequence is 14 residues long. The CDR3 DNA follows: TGTGCCAGCAGCCCGATGGGAGGGCAAGAGACCCAGTACTTC. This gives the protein CASSPMGGQETQYF.

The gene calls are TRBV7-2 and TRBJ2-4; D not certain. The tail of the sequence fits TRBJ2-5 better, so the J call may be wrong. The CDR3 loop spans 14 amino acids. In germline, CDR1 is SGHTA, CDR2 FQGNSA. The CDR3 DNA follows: TGTGCCAGGAGCGCACCCCGTACCCGAGAGACCCAGTACTTC. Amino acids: CARSAPRTRETQYF.

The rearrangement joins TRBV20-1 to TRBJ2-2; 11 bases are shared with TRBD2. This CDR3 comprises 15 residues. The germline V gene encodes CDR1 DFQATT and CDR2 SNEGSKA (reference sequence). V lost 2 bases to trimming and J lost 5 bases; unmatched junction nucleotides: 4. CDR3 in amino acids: CSARSSGRGTGELFF. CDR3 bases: TGCAGTGCTAGAAGTAGCGGGAGGGGTACCGGGGAGCTGTTTTTT.